This TCR beta chain was identified in a study of technical replicates of blood from several donors. Germline trimming cut 5 bases from V and 2 bases from J; bases unmatched to any gene: 7. CDR3 size: 15 residues. The germline CDR1 and CDR2 sequences are SNHLY and FYNNEI. Method: immunoSEQ multiplex PCR; TCRdb's copy keeps in-frame clones and lacks some. The sample holds approximately 76,000 clones, 95% to 98% seen once. J is TRBJ2-5 and V is TRBV2, with 8 nucleotides matching TRBD2. The sample taken for sequencing was T cells isolated from PBMCs. The clonotype comes from a human donor in good health. The CDR3 DNA sequence: TGTGCCAGCAGTTATAGCGGGGCTCTTCAAGAGACCCAGTACTTC. Its protein is CASSYSGALQETQYF.